These 19 T cell receptor beta chains were sequenced from one sample in a study of monozygotic twins with inflammatory bowel disease. TCRdb re-analyzed the 5' RACE reads; it lists each CDR3 protein once, without DNA. The repertoire table contains around 370,000 distinct CDR3 sequences. The sample taken for sequencing was blood. The source of these receptors is a human donor with ulcerative colitis or Crohn's disease, or a healthy co-twin of an affected twin (not recorded which).

V is TRBV5-1 and J is TRBJ2-7; TCRdb names TRBD1, which stays unverified in the absence of DNA. Germline V CDR1 and CDR2: SGHRS, YFSETQ. There are 16 residues in the CDR3. The CDR3 reads CASSYGVGANFNEQYF.

The CDR3 loop reads CATSRDPPDRNTEAFF. This chain connects TRBV15 to TRBJ1-1; the TRBD1 assignment by TCRdb is unverifiable without DNA. CDR3 length equals 16 residues. Germline V gene lookup returns CDR1 LNHNV and CDR2 YYDKDF (reference sequence).

The CDR3 protein is CASSKQGAQNTGELFF. This sequence joins TRBV4-1 and TRBJ2-2; TCRdb proposes TRBD1, but this gene call is untestable without DNA. This CDR3 spans 16 amino acids. Germline V gives CDR1 MGHRA, CDR2 YSYEKL.

This chain joins TRBV3-1 and TRBJ2-7; TCRdb's D call, TRBD2, is unchecked because there is no DNA. Germline V lookup: CDR1 LGHDT, CDR2 YNNKEL (reference sequence). The CDR3 is 14 amino acids. The CDR3 loop is CASSHAGGPYEQYF.

The chain joins TRBV7-2 to TRBJ1-2. Germline CDR1 reads SGHTA; CDR2 reads FQGNSA. The CDR3 is 13 residues long. CDR3 in amino acids: CASSLTRNYGYTF.

V gene TRBV4-3 combines with J gene TRBJ1-2. Looked up from germline, CDR1 is LGHNA and CDR2 is YSLEER. The length of the CDR3 is 15 residues. CDR3 sequence: CASSQDNQGPYGYTF.

The V and J genes are TRBV10-3 and TRBJ1-5; the TRBD1 assignment by TCRdb is unverifiable without DNA. The CDR3 runs 12 residues. CDR1 ENHRY and CDR2 SYGVKD come from the germline V gene. The CDR3: CAISAGDQPQHF.

The rearrangement links TRBV7-6 to TRBJ2-7; the TCRdb call, TRBD1, lacks DNA for checking. CDR1 and CDR2 from the germline V gene are SGHVS and FNYEAQ. The CDR3 has 14 residues. The CDR3: CASSHPGRSYEQYF.

CDR3 sequence: CASSLDAGRSGEQYF. V is TRBV5-1 and J is TRBJ2-7; TCRdb proposes TRBD1, but this gene call is untestable without DNA. This CDR3 contains 15 residues. Per germline, CDR1 SGHRS and CDR2 YFSETQ. The whole variable domain, remainder taken from reference TRBV5-1 and TRBJ2-7, is KAGVTQTPRYLIKTRGQQVTLSCSPISGHRSVSWYQQTPGQGLQFLFEYFSETQRNKGNFPGRFSGRQFSNSRSEMNVSTLELGDSALYLCASSLDAGRSGEQYFGPGTRLTVT.

The J gene is TRBJ2-1, the V gene TRBV4-1. The germline CDR1 and CDR2 sequences are MGHRA and YSYEKL. There are 13 residues in the CDR3. This CDR3 is CDQQGVRNDEQFF.

The gene calls are TRBV9 and TRBJ2-3. CDR1 and CDR2 from the germline V gene are SGDLS and YYNGEE. The CDR3 covers 12 residues. This CDR3 is CASSVISDTQYF.

The chain combines TRBV7-2 with TRBJ2-1; TCRdb's D call, TRBD1, is unchecked because there is no DNA. Germline V gene lookup returns CDR1 SGHTA and CDR2 FQGNSA. The CDR3 is made up of 14 amino acids. This CDR3 is CASSRRDREGEQFF.

V is TRBV2 and J is TRBJ2-4; TCRdb's D call of TRBD1 is untestable without DNA. There are 15 residues in the CDR3. Germline V CDR1 and CDR2: SNHLY, FYNNEI. The CDR3 here is CASSTDRRAKNIQYF. Complete variable domain (other parts from reference TRBV2 and TRBJ2-4): EPEVTQTPSHQVTQMGQEVILRCVPISNHLYFYWYRQILGQKVEFLVSFYNNEISEKSEIFDDQFSVERPDGSNFTLKIRSTKLEDSAMYFCASSTDRRAKNIQYFGAGTRLSVL.

The V gene is TRBV19, the J gene TRBJ1-4; the TCRdb call, TRBD1, lacks DNA for checking. The CDR3 runs 15 residues. CDR1 and CDR2 (germline): LNHDA, SQIVND (reference sequence). The CDR3 sequence is CASSRDRGLDEKLFF. The full variable domain, with the rest looked up from reference TRBV19 and TRBJ1-4, is DGGITQSPKYLFRKEGQNVTLSCEQNLNHDAMYWYRQDPGQGLRLIYYSQIVNDFQKGDIAEGYSVSREKKESFPLTVTSAQKNPTAFYLCASSRDRGLDEKLFFGSGTQLSVL.

The V gene is TRBV7-2, the J gene TRBJ1-4; with no DNA, the TCRdb D assignment of TRBD1 cannot be verified. The CDR3 spans 17 residues. Per germline, CDR1 SGHTA and CDR2 FQGNSA. CDR3 residues: CASSPTGTVRTNEKLFF.

V is TRBV20-1 and J is TRBJ2-1; TCRdb returns TRBD1, unconfirmable since there is no DNA. Germline assignment: CDR1 DFQATT and CDR2 SNEGSKA (reference sequence). The CDR3 contains 14 residues. The CDR3 loop reads CSAVRGGTFDEQFF.

This sequence joins TRBV30 and TRBJ1-5; TCRdb gives TRBD1 as the D gene, but with no DNA this cannot be confirmed. The CDR3 consists of 13 residues. Germline CDR1 GTSNPN, CDR2 SVGIG (reference sequence). The CDR3 loop is CALDMGGNQPQHF.

The V gene is TRBV11-2, the J gene TRBJ1-1; absent DNA, TCRdb's TRBD1 call cannot be checked. The germline V gene has CDR1 SGHAT and CDR2 FQNNGV. The CDR3 has 16 residues. The CDR3 loop reads CASSVHYRGMNTEAFF.

CDR3 amino acids: CASSLARTGNYNSPLHF. The chain has TRBV5-8 and TRBJ1-6; TCRdb proposes TRBD1, but this gene call is untestable without DNA. The germline gives CDR1 SGHTS, CDR2 YDEGEE. This CDR3 contains 17 residues.